Listed here is a single TCR beta chain. Antigen unknown. A read error may explain this, as a much larger clone is one base away. The data belong to a study of T cells in Graves' hyperthyroidism and ophthalmopathy. Whole-study results and caveats: A model built on 13 V-J features separated ophthalmopathy from stable hyperthyroidism. Before onset, ophthalmopathy was predicted by the model a median around 6 months earlier.

Amplification of TCR beta CDR3 regions used RNA as the template. First-round RT-PCR of the TCR CDR3 relied on the HTBI primer set. TCRdb analysed the multiplex PCR reads with MiXCR anew, one entry per CDR3 protein. The sample yields around 570,000 distinct CDR3 sequences, just under 20% seen once. Trimming removed 8 bases from V and 3 bases from J, with 13 bases in between. This CDR3 comprises 13 residues. Germline CDR1 and CDR2: MDHEN and SYDVKM. The rearrangement uses TRBV28 and TRBJ1-2; no clear D gene. This receptor was identified in a man aged 40-49 years with Graves' ophthalmopathy. The specimen sequenced was blood. The CDR3 DNA reads TGTGCCAGCGGTAACCGGGCCGACTATGGCTACACCTTC. This translates into CASGNRADYGYTF.